These T cell receptor beta chains were read from a single sample in a study of T cell responses to AZD1222 COVID-19 vaccine. Method: immunoSEQ multiplex PCR; TCRdb's copy keeps in-frame clones and lacks some. The sample includes 120,000 or so clones, around 88% of them seen just once. The material was peripheral blood, obtained 28 days after the second AZD1222 dose. The source is an adult who received the AZD1222 COVID-19 vaccine. Each CDR3 is given with its conserved first and last residue. D genes are given only for firm matches. The size of a clone is reported for some rows only, either as once, few or many, or as a class for expanded clones.

clone size,D gene,V gene,J gene,CDR3 protein,CDR3 DNA
NA,TRBD1,TRBV9,TRBJ1-2,CASSPRDRGNYGYTF,TGTGCCAGCAGCCCTCGGGACAGGGGAAACTATGGCTACACCTTC
NA,TRBD1,TRBV30,TRBJ1-2,CAWSMGQGVGYTF,TGTGCCTGGAGTATGGGACAGGGAGTTGGCTACACCTTC
NA,NA,TRBV9,TRBJ1-2,CASSGSGGYTF,TGTGCCAGCAGCGGGTCCGGGGGCTACACCTTC
NA,TRBD1,TRBV28,TRBJ1-2,CASDKGGTGTYGYTF,TGTGCCAGCGATAAGGGTGGGACAGGGACCTATGGCTACACCTTC
NA,TRBD1,TRBV7-9,TRBJ2-7,CASSLDLGGRYEQYF,TGTGCCAGCAGCTTAGATCTAGGGGGCCGGTACGAGCAGTACTTC
NA,TRBD1,TRBV7-9,TRBJ1-1,CASSPRQGVENTEAFF,TGTGCCAGCAGCCCCCGACAGGGAGTGGAGAACACTGAAGCTTTCTTT
NA,NA,TRBV15,TRBJ1-5,CATSEDSSNQPQHF,TGTGCCACCAGCGAGGACAGCTCCAATCAGCCCCAGCATTTT
NA,TRBD1,TRBV19,TRBJ2-5,CASSDTGTGGETQYF,TGTGCCAGTAGCGATACCGGGACAGGGGGGGAGACCCAGTACTTC
NA,TRBD1,TRBV5-4,TRBJ1-1,CASSLGGTGRTEAFF,TGTGCCAGCAGCTTGGGTGGGACAGGGCGCACTGAAGCTTTCTTT
NA,NA,TRBV30,TRBJ1-2,CALNGYTF,TGTGCCCTTAATGGCTACACCTTC
NA,NA,TRBV3-1/TRBV3-2,TRBJ2-3,CASSQDGQDTDTQYF,TGTGCCAGCAGCCAAGATGGGCAGGACACAGATACGCAGTATTTT
NA,NA,TRBV13,TRBJ2-7,CASSVGHGGYEQYF,TGTGCCAGCAGCGTAGGACATGGGGGGTACGAGCAGTACTTC
NA,TRBD2,TRBV11-1,TRBJ2-3,CASSLFRGGADTQYF,TGTGCCAGCAGCCTCTTCCGGGGGGGAGCAGATACGCAGTATTTT
NA,NA,TRBV28,TRBJ2-2,CAGSLGGSNTGELFF,TGTGCCGGGAGTTTAGGCGGGTCGAACACCGGGGAGCTGTTTTTT
NA,NA,TRBV27,TRBJ2-7,CASSLIMPGNEQYF,TGTGCCAGCAGTTTAATAATGCCCGGGAACGAGCAGTACTTC
NA,TRBD2,TRBV19,TRBJ2-7,CASSISSGRSYEQYF,TGTGCCAGTAGTATCTCCAGCGGGAGGTCCTACGAGCAGTACTTC
NA,NA,TRBV7-2,TRBJ1-1,CASSLVRTANTEAFF,TGTGCCAGCAGCTTAGTCAGGACAGCGAACACTGAAGCTTTCTTT
NA,NA,TRBV11-2,TRBJ2-2,CASSFGTGELFF,TGTGCCAGCAGCTTTGGCACCGGGGAGCTGTTTTTT
NA,NA,TRBV3-1/TRBV3-2,TRBJ2-3,CASSRGATDTQYF,TGTGCCAGCAGTCGGGGGGCAACAGATACGCAGTATTTT
NA,NA,TRBV6-5,TRBJ1-5,CASTDSIVAGQPQHF,TGTGCCAGCACCGACAGTATTGTGGCCGGTCAGCCCCAGCATTTT
once,TRBD2,TRBV11-1,TRBJ2-7,CASSRLAGEGDEQYF,TGTGCCAGCAGCCGACTAGCGGGAGAGGGGGACGAGCAGTACTTC
NA,TRBD1,TRBV15,TRBJ1-5,CATSQGQGGQPQHF,TGTGCCACCAGCCAAGGACAGGGGGGTCAGCCCCAGCATTTT
NA,TRBD1,TRBV5-6,TRBJ1-2,CASSLAQQGGRIYGYTF,TGTGCCAGCAGCTTGGCCCAACAGGGGGGTCGGATCTATGGCTACACCTTC
NA,NA,TRBV5-1,TRBJ1-2,CASSLGQADYGYTF,TGCGCCAGCAGCTTGGGACAGGCCGACTATGGCTACACCTTT
NA,NA,TRBV9,TRBJ2-3,CASSGGLRTDTQYF,TGTGCCAGCAGCGGGGGGTTGCGGACAGATACGCAGTATTTT
NA,NA,TRBV4-1,TRBJ2-7,CASSQMIGTAYEQYF,TGCGCCAGCAGCCAGATGATTGGGACTGCCTACGAGCAGTACTTC
medium-sized,NA,TRBV6-2/TRBV6-3,TRBJ2-3,CASSYAGVSTDTQYF,TGTGCCAGCAGTTACGCAGGGGTTAGCACAGATACGCAGTATTTT
NA,NA,TRBV19,TRBJ1-2,CASTLALGRAYGYTF,TGTGCCAGTACCTTGGCCCTGGGGAGGGCCTATGGCTACACCTTC
NA,NA,TRBV6-2/TRBV6-3,TRBJ1-4,CASSYGSPGDEKLFF,TGTGCCAGCAGTTATGGCAGCCCAGGGGATGAAAAACTGTTTTTT
once,TRBD1,TRBV11-3,TRBJ2-1,CAIDRGHNEQFF,TGTGCCATCGACAGGGGACACAATGAGCAGTTCTTC
NA,TRBD2,TRBV6-2/TRBV6-3,TRBJ2-1,CASSLQGTLVAGDSSSYNEQFF,TGTGCCAGCAGCCTCCAGGGTACGCTTGTAGCGGGGGATTCAAGCTCCTACAATGAGCAGTTCTTC
NA,TRBD2,TRBV3-1/TRBV3-2,TRBJ2-5,CASSQAVAGHPKETQYF,TGTGCCAGCAGCCAAGCAGTAGCGGGACACCCCAAAGAGACCCAGTACTTC
NA,TRBD2,TRBV7-6,TRBJ2-3,CASSLGGRDTDTQYF,TGTGCCAGCAGCTTGGGCGGGAGGGACACAGATACGCAGTATTTT
NA,NA,TRBV7-6,TRBJ2-2,CASRPPVRGELFF,TGTGCCAGCAGGCCTCCTGTCAGAGGGGAGCTGTTTTTT
NA,NA,TRBV5-4,TRBJ2-2,CASSWGGRQGGRTGELFF,TGTGCCAGCAGCTGGGGGGGCCGACAGGGAGGACGCACCGGGGAGCTGTTTTTT
NA,NA,TRBV19,TRBJ1-5,CAGGGRERPLPQHF,TGTGCCGGTGGGGGCAGGGAGAGACCCTTGCCCCAGCATTTT
NA,NA,TRBV20-1,TRBJ1-2,CSGGSYGYTF,TGCAGTGGCGGGTCCTATGGCTACACCTTC
NA,NA,TRBV9,TRBJ1-2,CASSVNTGGYTF,TGTGCCAGCAGCGTAAATACCGGAGGCTACACCTTC
NA,NA,TRBV12-3/TRBV12-4,TRBJ2-2,CASSLNTGELFF,TGTGCCAGCAGTTTAAACACCGGGGAGCTGTTTTTT
once,NA,TRBV27,TRBJ1-1,CASSSSGAITEAFF,TGTGCCAGCAGTTCCTCAGGGGCGATCACTGAAGCTTTCTTT
NA,NA,TRBV7-2,TRBJ2-5,CASSYSETRTQYF,TGTGCCAGCAGTTATAGCGAGACGCGGACCCAGTACTTC
NA,TRBD1,TRBV24-1,TRBJ1-5,CATSDPTRGANQPQHF,TGTGCCACCAGTGACCCAACCAGGGGGGCGAATCAGCCCCAGCATTTT
NA,NA,TRBV18,TRBJ2-7,CASSPRRDEQYF,TGTGCCAGCTCACCGAGGAGGGACGAGCAGTACTTC
NA,NA,TRBV9,TRBJ2-2,CASSVGLGTGELFF,TGTGCCAGCAGCGTAGGCCTGGGAACCGGGGAGCTGTTTTTT
NA,NA,TRBV20-1,TRBJ2-1,CSARQGASSFF,TGCAGTGCTAGACAAGGCGCCTCTTCGTTCTTC
NA,TRBD2,TRBV27,TRBJ2-3,CASSWGLEADTQYF,TGTGCCAGCAGTTGGGGACTAGAAGCAGATACGCAGTATTTT
few,NA,TRBV7-9,TRBJ2-7,CASSGTAAEQYF,TGTGCCAGTAGCGGAACCGCGGCCGAGCAGTACTTC
NA,NA,TRBV5-4,TRBJ1-2,CASSLVGVNYGYTF,TGTGCCAGCAGCTTGGTAGGGGTTAACTATGGCTACACCTTC
NA,NA,TRBV30,TRBJ2-6,CAWATGPGANVLTF,TGTGCCTGGGCCACAGGGCCTGGGGCCAACGTCCTGACTTTC
once,NA,TRBV3-1/TRBV3-2,TRBJ2-1,CASSQRANEQFF,TGTGCCAGCAGTCAGCGTGCCAATGAGCAGTTCTTC
NA,NA,TRBV9,TRBJ1-2,CASSAVGLYYGYTF,TGTGCCAGCAGCGCCGTTGGCTTGTACTATGGCTACACCTTC
once,TRBD2,TRBV3-1/TRBV3-2,TRBJ2-5,CASSVSGGRQETQYF,TGTGCCAGCAGCGTTAGCGGGGGGCGGCAAGAGACCCAGTACTTC
NA,NA,TRBV6-2/TRBV6-3,TRBJ2-2,CASSYQDTGELFF,TGTGCCAGCAGTTATCAGGACACCGGGGAGCTGTTTTTT